The entry below gives a single T cell receptor (beta chain) sequence along with its context. Deletions cut 3 bases from V and 4 bases from J, with 9 bases between. Looked up from germline, CDR1 is SGHDN and CDR2 is FVKESK. CDR3 size: 13 residues. Original handling: Amplification with reference gene primers provided the estimates of nucleated cell counts. Here immunoSEQ multiplex PCR was the method, and the copy in TCRdb shows in-frame clones only, minus some. The V and J calls and clone size were taken over from that table, and D and trimming were inferred from the DNA. Among 90,000 to 120,000 clones, 84% were seen once, and the ten largest hold about 4%. This sample is drawn from a study of blood T cell repertoires in COVID-19. Study-wide background: Whether acute or convalescent, the COVID-19 samples came from the United States, Italy and Spain.

Sample: peripheral blood. This chain joins TRBV14 and TRBJ1-1; D possibly corresponds to TRBD1 (6 bases). The TCR sequence derives from a human donor in a cohort sampled during active COVID-19. Written as DNA, the CDR3 is TGTGCCAGCAGCCAGGGGGCGTCCACTGAAGCTTTCTTT. Amino acids: CASSQGASTEAFF.